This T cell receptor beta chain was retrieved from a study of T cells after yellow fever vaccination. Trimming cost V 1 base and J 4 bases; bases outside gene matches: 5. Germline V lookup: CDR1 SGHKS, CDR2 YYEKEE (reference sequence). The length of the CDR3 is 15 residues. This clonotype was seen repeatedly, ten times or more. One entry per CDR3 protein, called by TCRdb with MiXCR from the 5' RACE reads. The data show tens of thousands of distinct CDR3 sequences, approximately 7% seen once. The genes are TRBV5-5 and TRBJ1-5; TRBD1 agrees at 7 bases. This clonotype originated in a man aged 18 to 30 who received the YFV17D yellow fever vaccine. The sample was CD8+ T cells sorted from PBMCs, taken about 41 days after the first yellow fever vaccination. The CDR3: CASSLNRGFNQPQHF. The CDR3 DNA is TGTGCCAGCAGCTTGAACAGGGGTTTTAATCAGCCCCAGCATTTT. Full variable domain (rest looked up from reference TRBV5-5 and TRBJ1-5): DAGVTQSPTHLIKTRGQQVTLRCSPISGHKSVSWYQQVLGQGPQFIFQYYEKEERGRGNFPDRFSARQFPNYSSELNVNALLLGDSALYLCASSLNRGFNQPQHFGDGTRLSIL.